This T cell receptor (beta chain) was sequenced for a study of cytomegalovirus exposure and HLA in healthy donors. With regard to this clone: As yet, its antigen is unknown. At one end the junction does not follow the germline gene, possibly because of a read error.

The study ran its PCR with 60 Vbeta and 13 Jbeta primers. The repertoire was sequenced with immunoSEQ multiplex PCR; TCRdb's copy has only in-frame clones and lacks some. The profile shows about 130,000 clones, roughly 80% of them singletons. The CDR3 is made up of 13 amino acids. Germline V gives CDR1 MDHEN, CDR2 SYDVKM. Findings and caveats of the study: Association of roughly 17,000 TCR beta sequences with HLA alleles was found at 0.05 false discovery rate in a later analysis. Later analysis demonstrated an association between a missense DCLRE1C variant and TCR beta V- and J-gene trimming. In a later analysis, productive TCRs from donors in an Asian-associated ancestry cluster reportedly carried fewer N-insertions than the cohort mean.

This sequence was found in a male donor in good health and CMV-seropositive. This chain joins TRBV28 and TRBJ2-1, with D unclear. The source material was PBMCs. CDR3 sequence (DNA): TGTGCCAGCAGTTTCCTGAGCCCAAATGGGCAGTTCTTC. Protein product: CASSFLSPNGQFF.